This section outlines one TCR beta chain sequence together with its context. This clone showed up just a few times. No cognate antigen has been identified for it. No qualities accompany the bases; no much larger clone lies one base away. The sample comes from a study of control samples from healthy donors and cancer patients (TCRdb year 2020). Library preparation was by the immunoSEQ multiplex PCR assay. TCRdb's version of the immuneACCESS table is confined to in-frame rearrangements and falls short of the full clone set. An unresolved V gene accounts for under half of the shortfall where checked; the remainder is of unknown origin. The sample profile shows under 450,000 clones; over 75% of them were found once. The ten biggest clones cover 5.5% to 7.5% of the sample. The germline V gene specifies MDHEN as CDR1 and SYDVKM as CDR2. Measured from the cysteine to the phenylalanine, the CDR3 is 16 residues long. Left in the record is the CDR3 DNA by itself, 48 bases read in frame from the first base. V loses 5 bases of germline sequence and J loses 4 bases, and the interval between the two ends is 18 bases.

Sequenced material: PBMCs. The V and J segments used are TRBV28 and TRBJ2-4; TRBD1 might be the D gene, on 5 matching bases. The source of this sequence is a man aged 40-49 years with head and neck cancer. The CDR3 loop reads CASSPPTARLKNIQYF. The DNA reads as follows: TGTGCCAGCAGTCCCCCGACAGCAAGACTTAAAAACATTCAGTACTTC.